These T cell receptor beta chains were read from a single sample in a study of T cell repertoires in cytomegalovirus infection. TCRdb independently ran MiXCR on the reads; one entry per CDR3 protein. The table shows 310,000 or so distinct CDR3 sequences, with 9.6% occurring only once. Input material: PBMCs. These receptor sequences come from a human donor in good health (CMV status not recorded). Some clones in this sample may be carry-over from other donors' samples. The CDR3 runs from the conserved cysteine through the conserved F or W. Each record gives: J gene, D gene, clone size, V gene, CDR3 DNA, CDR3 protein. D genes are given only for firm matches. Clone size is stated in some rows and not others, as once, few, many or a class when expanded.

>TRBJ1-1|NA|NA|TRBV7-9
TGTGCCAGCAGCTCTCACGCGGTGAACACTGAAGCTTTCTTT
CASSSHAVNTEAFF
>TRBJ2-1|NA|many|TRBV6-2/TRBV6-3
TGTGCCAGCAGACCGGCGGGCAGCTCCTACAATGAGCAGTTCTTC
CASRPAGSSYNEQFF
>TRBJ2-2|TRBD1|many|TRBV7-2
TGTGCCAGCAGCCCGGACAGGTCGAACACCGGGGAGCTGTTTTTT
CASSPDRSNTGELFF
>TRBJ2-5|TRBD2|many|TRBV7-9
TGTGCCAGCAGCGGTGCGGGGGGGAGCCAAGAGACCCAGTACTTC
CASSGAGGSQETQYF
>TRBJ1-1|NA|many|TRBV12-3/TRBV12-4
TGTGCCAGCAGTTTAGCAAGTGACACAAACACTGAAGCTTTCTTT
CASSLASDTNTEAFF
>TRBJ1-4|TRBD1|many|TRBV7-2
TGTGCCAGCAGCTCGGGACAGACGGGGACTAATGAAAAACTGTTTTTT
CASSSGQTGTNEKLFF
>TRBJ2-1|TRBD1|many|TRBV27
TGTGCCAGCAGTTATGGACAGGGCATCGATGAGCAGTTCTTC
CASSYGQGIDEQFF
>TRBJ2-5|NA|many|TRBV28
TGTGCCAGCAGTTTAAGGTCAACCACCCGGGAGACCCAGTACTTC
CASSLRSTTRETQYF
>TRBJ1-5|NA|many|TRBV7-6
TGTGCCAGCAGCTTAGCGGCGGGGCTGAGCAATCAGCCCCAGCATTTT
CASSLAAGLSNQPQHF
>TRBJ1-1|NA|NA|TRBV14
TGTGCCAGCAGCCAAGGAACTTCGGGGGCGGCTTTCTTT
CASSQGTSGAAFF
>TRBJ1-2|NA|many|TRBV4-2
TGTGCCAGCAGCTCCTTGACAGGATCGTATGGCTACACCTTC
CASSSLTGSYGYTF
>TRBJ1-4|NA|many|TRBV7-8
TGTGCCAGCAGCTTAGCCCGTCATGGAACTAATGAAAAACTGTTTTTT
CASSLARHGTNEKLFF
>TRBJ2-2|NA|many|TRBV6-1
TGTGCCAGCAGTGAGCCTCACAGATCTAGTGTCACCGGGGAGCTGTTTTTT
CASSEPHRSSVTGELFF
>TRBJ1-5|NA|many|TRBV4-2
TGTGCCAGCAGCCAAGATCGTGATCAGCCCCAGCATTTT
CASSQDRDQPQHF
>TRBJ1-4|NA|few|TRBV2
TGTGCCAGCAGTCCCAGGGCTGGAACTAATGAAAAACTGTTTTTT
CASSPRAGTNEKLFF
>TRBJ2-5|TRBD2|NA|TRBV7-9
TGTGCCAGCAGCCTTCCTTCGGGGGGGACCCAGTACTTC
CASSLPSGGTQYF
>TRBJ2-1|NA|many|TRBV6-1
TGTGCCAGCAGTGTCCCGGGTTACAATGAGCAGTTCTTC
CASSVPGYNEQFF
>TRBJ2-7|TRBD1|many|TRBV6-6
TGTGCCAGCAGCCCGGGACAGGTCCCCTACGAGCAGTACTTC
CASSPGQVPYEQYF
>TRBJ2-2|TRBD1|many|TRBV7-2
TGTGCCAGCAGCGCTAGGACAGGGGGCTCGAACACCGGGGAGCTGTTTTTT
CASSARTGGSNTGELFF
>TRBJ1-2|NA|many|TRBV2
TGTGCCAGCCCTTACAGGAACTATGGCTACACCTTC
CASPYRNYGYTF
>TRBJ1-5|NA|many|TRBV7-8
TGTGCCAGCAGCTTAGCCCAGGGAAATCAGCCCCAGCATTTT
CASSLAQGNQPQHF
>TRBJ1-2|NA|many|TRBV28
TGTGCCAGCAGTTTAGCAGATGGATATGGCTACACCTTC
CASSLADGYGYTF
>TRBJ2-7|NA|NA|TRBV2
TGTGCCAGCAGTGGGTTTGCGACGGGGTTC
CASSGFATGF
>TRBJ2-7|NA|NA|TRBV29-1
TGCAGCGTTGAAAAGTACGGTACCTACGAGCAGTACTTC
CSVEKYGTYEQYF
>TRBJ2-3|TRBD2|many|TRBV27
TGTGCCAGCAGTTCAGCGGGGCGCACAGATACGCAGTATTTT
CASSSAGRTDTQYF
>TRBJ2-5|TRBD1|many|TRBV29-1
TGCAGCGTTGAAGATCGGACAGGGGAAGAGACCCAGTACTTC
CSVEDRTGEETQYF
>TRBJ1-1|NA|many|TRBV28
TGTGCCAGCAGTTTACCGGGACACCATGAAGCTTTCTTT
CASSLPGHHEAFF
>TRBJ2-3|NA|many|TRBV7-3
TGTGCCAGCAGCTTTGGGACACCGCGCACAGATACGCAGTATTTT
CASSFGTPRTDTQYF